This TCR beta chain was obtained from a study of T cells in Graves' hyperthyroidism and ophthalmopathy (dated by TCRdb to the late 2010s). Study-wide context: A discovery cohort of about a hundred patients, 43 with Graves' ophthalmopathy and 55 to 60 with stable Graves' hyperthyroidism, was used to find distinguishing TCR V-J signatures. Prospective prediction of ophthalmopathy was tested in an independent validation cohort consisting of roughly 20 hyperthyroidism patients and approximately 16 patients who later progressed to ophthalmopathy. According to the paper, TCR Vbeta CDR3 sequencing was carried out on 135 peripheral blood samples, which came from 40 to 45 ophthalmopathy, 75 to 80 hyperthyroidism and some 17 progressor patients. The 100 or so discovery patients were randomly split 7:3 into training and test sets. Following sampling, methimazole starting at 30 mg daily was given to hyperthyroidism patients, and high-dose intravenous methylprednisolone was given to ophthalmopathy patients. Thyroid tissue and blood T-cell repertoires from roughly six Graves' hyperthyroidism patients were also compared in the study.

Only a few counts were recorded for this clonotype. Its antigen target is currently unknown. An end of the junction differs from the germline gene, which may be a read error. Any patient with an uncontrolled infection, another autoimmune disease, pregnancy or lactation was excluded. Diagnoses were based on clinical symptoms, serum thyroxine and TRAb, thyroid ultrasound and orbital computed tomography. Total RNA was extracted using Trizol reagent, and RNA quality was assessed on an Agilent 2100 Bioanalyzer. The CDR3 runs 15 amino acids, cysteine and phenylalanine included. Left in the record is the CDR3 DNA by itself, 45 bases read in frame from the first base. CDR1 and CDR2 are read off the germline V gene as ENHRY and SYGVKD. The TCR beta CDR3 regions were amplified from the RNA transcripts. For the first round of RT-PCR on the TCR CDR3, the HTBI primer set was used together with the Qiagen OneStep RT-PCR kit. A second multiplex PCR round built the libraries, followed by size selection and purification. Sequencing of the libraries was done on an Illumina HiSeq2000 using paired-end 100 bp reads. For the original study's pipeline: SOAPnuke was used to process the raw data, removing reads that contained adapters or uncalled bases, had a mean Phred below 15, or lacked an exact match to the constant primer or identifier. High-quality paired reads were merged with COPE v1.2.5, and unique nucleotide sequences were defined as clonotypes. MiTCR v1.1 was used to align the clonotypes against IMGT TRBV, TRBD and TRBJ reference segments. The analysis included only V-J combinations with a frequency above 0.0001, which together covered roughly 99% of the repertoires. The TCS score was defined as F50 (clonal expansion) divided by E x V (chaos), with BLOSUM62-based TCRdist calculated between CDR3 peptides within each V-J. Welch's t-statistics and random forest reduced roughly 500 V-J features to roughly 13, which were used in a naive Bayes classifier (R e1071). The similarity between thyroid and blood repertoires was quantified using the Morisita-Horn index. TCRdb ran its own pipeline on the public reads, namely fastp trimming at Q25 and MiXCR clone calling, and kept in-frame beta chains. Under each unique CDR3 protein, matching rows form one entry showing the most common genes and DNA. The V and J calls reflect TCRdb's pipeline rather than the authors' work. The sample yields hundreds of thousands of distinct CDR3 sequences; approximately 42% were counted once. The ten largest clones take up approximately 7.2% of the sample.

Broader findings and caveats from the paper: In cross-validation, a model built on a 13 V-J signature told ophthalmopathy apart from stable hyperthyroidism with approximately 90% sensitivity and roughly 81% specificity, and in testing the same model reached 80%/75%. Sample size was not statistically predetermined, and investigators were not blinded to group allocation. In validation, progression to ophthalmopathy was predicted by the model with approximately 67% sensitivity and 72.22% specificity, a median of approximately 6.5 months before onset. Most expanded thyroid clonotypes (frequency above 0.001) were also detected in blood, suggesting blood repertoires may reflect thyroid immune responses.

Sequencing was performed on peripheral blood or thyroid tissue (not recorded which). The rearranged segments are TRBV10-3 and TRBJ1-2, and 9 bases in between align with TRBD1. The TCR sequence derives from an adult man with Graves' disease, either hyperthyroidism or ophthalmopathy (not recorded which). The CDR3 reads as follows: CASSEGGTGPYGYTF. The bases read TGTGCCAGCAGTGAAGGCGGGACAGGGCCTTATGGCTACACCTTC.